This T cell receptor (beta chain) was profiled in a study of CD8 T cells in ankylosing spondylitis. Study observations and caveats: Relatively scarce in peripheral blood, disease-linked clones were CD8+. The clones that were linked to disease were reported to be significantly enriched in matched synovial fluid samples from ankylosing spondylitis patients. The study identified a TCR beta motif of eight highly homologous variants that appeared characteristic of ankylosing spondylitis blood.

Germline V CDR1 and CDR2: MNHEY, SMNVEV (reference sequence). The CDR3 contains 16 residues. V gave up 6 bases and J gave up 1 base, with 16 bases separating them. Concerning this clonotype: The antigen is not known.

Quantitative 5'-RACE with molecular barcodes produced the TCR beta libraries. Each CDR3 protein is one row after TCRdb ran MiXCR on the 5' RACE reads. The sample includes roughly 140,000 distinct CDR3 sequences, under 45% seen only once; the top ten take roughly 15%. This rearrangement joins TRBV27 to TRBJ1-5; D is possibly TRBD1 (5 bases). Sequenced material: synovial fluid, either unsorted or a sorted T cell fraction (not recorded which). The source is a male donor with ankylosing spondylitis. CDR3: CASSKRGDGSNQPQHF. The CDR3 DNA reads TGTGCCAGCAGCAAACGGGGGGACGGCAGCAATCAGCCCCAGCATTTT.